The 14 T cell receptor beta chains in this list originate from one sample, sequenced in a study of blood T cell repertoires in COVID-19. Assay: immunoSEQ multiplex PCR; the TCRdb copy retains only in-frame clones and omits some. In the table there are 100,000 to 150,000 clones, about 70% of which are singletons. Sequenced sample: peripheral blood. The source of these receptors is an elderly man with COVID-19, enrolled during active disease.

The chain recombines TRBV4-3 with TRBJ2-5; 8 nucleotides align to TRBD1. This CDR3 is 15 amino acids long. V lost 1 base and J lost 1; bases outside the gene matches: 2. Germline V lookup: CDR1 LGHNA, CDR2 YSLEER. The CDR3 here is CASSQGDRIQETQYF. For the CDR3, the DNA is TGCGCCAGCAGCCAAGGGGACAGGATCCAAGAGACCCAGTACTTC.

CDR3 DNA sequence: TGTGCCAGCAGCCTAAGACTAGCGGGCTACAATGAGCAGTTCTTC. Amino acid sequence: CASSLRLAGYNEQFF. This chain uses TRBV7-9 with TRBJ2-1, with 10 nucleotides matching TRBD2. There are 15 residues in the CDR3. Germline values: CDR1 SEHNR, CDR2 FQNEAQ (reference sequence). V shed 5 bases and J 3 bases; nucleotides not matched to a gene: 4.

This clone appeared once. The V and J genes are TRBV6-6 and TRBJ1-5, with 7 bases identical to TRBD1. Per the germline V gene, CDR1 is MNHNY and CDR2 is SVGAGI (reference sequence). The CDR3 has 16 amino acids. Losses at the gene ends were 4 bases for V and 5 bases for J; bases not matched to a gene: 11. CDR3 sequence: CASSSPFRGSYQPQHF. The DNA of the CDR3 is TGTGCCAGCAGTTCTCCGTTCAGGGGGAGTTATCAGCCCCAGCATTTT.

This clone was found once. V usage is TRBV28 and J usage is TRBJ1-5, with 8 bases aligning to TRBD1. The trim removed 5 bases at V and 0 bases at J, leaving 9 bases unmatched. CDR1 and CDR2 from the germline V gene are MDHEN and SYDVKM. There are 17 residues in the CDR3. In DNA, the CDR3 is TGTGCCAGCAGTAGACAGGGGCTCCCTTATAGCAATCAGCCCCAGCATTTT. It encodes CASSRQGLPYSNQPQHF.

In DNA form, the CDR3 reads TGTGCCAGCAGCCCCACCGGGTTTAGCAATCAGCCCCAGCATTTT. Encoded protein: CASSPTGFSNQPQHF. The genes are TRBV3-1 (or the pseudogene TRBV3-2) and TRBJ1-5; no reliable D call. In germline, CDR1 is LGHDT, CDR2 YNNKEL (reference sequence). The CDR3 spans 15 residues. The V end was cut by 4 bases, the J end by 0 bases, with 10 bases between.

This chain uses TRBV5-4 with TRBJ2-5, with 8 nucleotides matching TRBD1. Per germline, CDR1 SGHNT and CDR2 YYREEE (reference sequence). J gave up 5 bases and V 4 bases, and 10 bases lay outside the gene matches. The CDR3 runs to 15 residues. CDR3 protein: CASSQTGAQGETQYF. CDR3 DNA sequence: TGTGCCAGCAGCCAGACAGGGGCCCAGGGGGAGACCCAGTACTTC.

The V and J genes are TRBV27 and TRBJ2-7, with 9 positions matching TRBD1. V gave up 1 base and J gave up 7 bases; unmatched junction bases: 14. This CDR3 comprises 17 residues. CDR1 and CDR2 (germline): MNHEY, SMNVEV (reference sequence). The CDR3 bases are TGTGCCAGCAGTTTATTTGGACAGGGGCCCTCACAGGGGGAGCAGTACTTC. Translating gives CASSLFGQGPSQGEQYF.

The rearrangement links TRBV30 to TRBJ2-7, with TRBD2 matching over 8 bases. Per germline, CDR1 GTSNPN and CDR2 SVGIG (reference sequence). J was trimmed by 0 bases and V by 4 bases; bases with no gene match: 8. The CDR3 has 15 residues. CDR3 in amino acids: CAWNKAGARSYEQYF. CDR3 sequence (DNA): TGTGCCTGGAACAAAGCGGGGGCACGCTCCTACGAGCAGTACTTC.

This clone was picked up a small number of times. V gene TRBV10-3 combines with J gene TRBJ2-2, with D maybe TRBD2 (5 bases). Germline V gene lookup returns CDR1 ENHRY and CDR2 SYGVKD. This CDR3 region has 15 residues. V dropped 8 bases and J dropped 0 bases, with 13 bases sitting between them. CDR3 bases: TGTGCCATCGCCCTTGGACTGCCGAACACCGGGGAGCTGTTTTTT. Protein product: CAIALGLPNTGELFF.

This rearrangement joins TRBV19 to TRBJ1-2; no definite D call. Germline CDR1 reads LNHDA; CDR2 reads SQIVND (reference sequence). V was clipped by 1 base and J by 4 bases, with 13 bases between them. The CDR3 contains 15 residues. CDR3 DNA: TGTGCCAGTAGTATAGGAGGCTCGTCAATCTATGGCTACACCTTC. The encoded protein is CASSIGGSSIYGYTF. The complete variable domain, with remaining parts taken from reference TRBV19 and TRBJ1-2, reads DGGITQSPKYLFRKEGQNVTLSCEQNLNHDAMYWYRQDPGQGLRLIYYSQIVNDFQKGDIAEGYSVSREKKESFPLTVTSAQKNPTAFYLCASSIGGSSIYGYTFGSGTRLTVV.

This clone was seen only once. The V gene is TRBV3-1 (or the pseudogene TRBV3-2), the J gene TRBJ2-2, with 9 bases identical to TRBD2. V trimming: 3 bases; J trimming: 5 bases; junction bases outside the gene matches: 10. CDR3 length: 17 amino acids. Germline V gene data show CDR1 as LGHDT and CDR2 as YNNKEL (reference sequence). The CDR3 bases are TGTGCCAGCAGCCATCTACCAGGGACTAGCTTGACCGGGGAGCTGTTTTTT. It is translated as CASSHLPGTSLTGELFF.

V is TRBV11-1 and J is TRBJ2-7, with 12 bases aligning to TRBD2. The CDR3 runs 15 residues. V shed 8 bases and J 4 bases; nucleotides not matched to a gene: 9. Germline lookup yields CDR1 SGHAT and CDR2 FQDESV (reference sequence). The CDR3 protein is CASALAGGSAYEQYF. In nucleotides, the CDR3 is TGTGCCAGCGCCCTAGCGGGAGGGTCCGCTTACGAGCAGTACTTC.

V and J are TRBV6-6 and TRBJ1-2, with 8 bases fitting TRBD1. CDR3 size: 15 residues. After removal of 6 bases from V and 4 bases from J, the junction contained 10 bases not matched to a gene. Germline CDR1 reads MNHNY; CDR2 reads SVGAGI (reference sequence). CDR3 protein: CASSIEHRGAYGYTF. In DNA, the CDR3 is TGTGCCAGCAGCATAGAACACAGGGGGGCCTATGGCTACACCTTC.

This clone was seen just once. Written as DNA, the CDR3 is TGTGCCAGCAGCCAGACTTTTGGGTTGGCAGGACTTTCCGGGGAGCTGTTTTTT. This codes for CASSQTFGLAGLSGELFF. The chain recombines TRBV14 with TRBJ2-2, with D possibly TRBD2 on 5 matching bases. Germline V gives CDR1 SGHDN, CDR2 FVKESK. The CDR3 extends over 18 amino acids. V lost 3 bases and J 6 bases, leaving 23 bases between the germline ends.